The following is a T cell receptor beta chain sequence with its context. No antigen is known for it. The record originates from a study of shared clonotypes between healthy human individuals. The overall study: A couple of female and a few male donors aged 18 to 49 were enrolled.

The repertoire was sequenced with immunoSEQ multiplex PCR; TCRdb's copy has only in-frame clones and lacks some. The sample shows roughly 1,100,000 clones, 60% to 80% of them seen only once. Naive CD45RA+ and memory CD45RA-negative subsets were split from CD4+ cells. Broader study findings: Non-shared clonotypes had lower generation probabilities than those shared by all four donors.

The germline V gene has CDR1 MNHEY and CDR2 SVGAGI. The CDR3 has 16 amino acids. The germline V and J ends were trimmed by 0 bases and 2 bases, with 13 bases remaining between them. Material: memory CD4+ T cells sorted from blood. Subset in this sample: CD45RA-negative fraction. The sequence derives from a young man in good health. The chain is built from TRBV6-5 and TRBJ2-5, with D hard to call. CDR3 loop: CASSYSVLTIQETQYF. The CDR3 bases are TGTGCCAGCAGTTACTCAGTGCTTACCATTCAAGAGACCCAGTACTTC.